This T cell receptor beta chain was recovered during a study of shared clonotypes between healthy human individuals. Whole-study findings and limits: There were few donors, and this limited the genetic and exposure-history diversity represented.

About this clone itself: Its antigen is undetermined.

Naive CD8 cells comprised CD45RO-negative, CCR7-positively selected cells, excluding terminally differentiated effector memory CD45RA+ cells. Caucasian adults residing in Nashville, Tennessee made up all the donors. The protocol was immunoSEQ multiplex PCR, while the TCRdb copy is restricted to in-frame clones and leaves out a portion. The sample includes roughly 2.1 million clones, just over 90% of them seen just once. This sequence was found in a young man in good health. Some clones in this sample may be carry-over from other donors' samples. Material: naive CD8+ T cells from PBMCs.

The CDR3 nucleotides are TGTGCCAGTGAGGGGTCTGGAAACACCATATATTTT. Protein sequence: CASEGSGNTIYF. This rearrangement joins TRBV9 to TRBJ1-3, with D perhaps matching TRBD1 (5 bases). This CDR3 comprises 12 residues. CDR1 and CDR2 (germline): SGDLS, YYNGEE. V dropped 8 bases and J dropped 1 base, with 7 bases sitting between them.